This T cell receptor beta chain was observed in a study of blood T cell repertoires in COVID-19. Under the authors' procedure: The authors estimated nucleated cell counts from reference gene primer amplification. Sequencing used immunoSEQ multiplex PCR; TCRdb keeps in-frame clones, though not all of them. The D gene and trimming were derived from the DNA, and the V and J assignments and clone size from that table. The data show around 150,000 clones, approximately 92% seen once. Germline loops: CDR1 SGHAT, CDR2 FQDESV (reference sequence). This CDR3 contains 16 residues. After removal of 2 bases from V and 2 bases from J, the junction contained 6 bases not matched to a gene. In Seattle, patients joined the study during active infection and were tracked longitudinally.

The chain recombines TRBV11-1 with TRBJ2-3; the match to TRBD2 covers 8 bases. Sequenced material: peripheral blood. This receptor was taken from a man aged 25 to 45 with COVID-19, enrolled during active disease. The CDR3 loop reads CASSLRRAGDTDTQYF. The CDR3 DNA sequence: TGTGCCAGCAGCTTAAGGAGAGCGGGGGACACAGATACGCAGTATTTT.